Reported below is one T cell receptor beta chain. Its matching antigen is unknown. Around 30,000 T cell genomes (roughly 190 ng DNA) went into each sorted-subset replicate. Assay used: immunoSEQ multiplex PCR; TCRdb lists only in-frame clones, some missing. This table has approximately 2,000,000 clones, approximately 92% appearing once. This specimen comes from a study of shared clonotypes between healthy human individuals. Overall study results and limits: Naive subsets generally had larger estimated richness than memory subsets. The study found lower generation probabilities in non-shared clonotypes than in those shared by all four donors.

Germline V gene data show CDR1 as MNHEY and CDR2 as SMNVEV (reference sequence). The length of the CDR3 is 15 residues. The V gene lost 5 bases and the J gene lost 3 bases, with 14 bases spanning the gap. The naive CD8 fraction comprised CD45RO-negative cells positively selected for CCR7 and excluded terminally differentiated effector memory CD45RA+ cells. HIV-negative, healthy adults without recent acute infections or vaccinations were the donors. The chain is built from TRBV27 and TRBJ2-4, with D perhaps matching TRBD1 (6 bases). This clonotype was obtained from a man aged 18 to 29 in good health. Some clones in this sample may be carry-over from other donors' samples. What was sequenced was naive CD8+ T cells from PBMCs. The CDR3 sequence: CASSLQGFVKNIQYF. Here the CDR3 DNA reads TGTGCCAGCAGTCTACAGGGTTTCGTCAAAAACATTCAGTACTTC.